This T cell receptor beta chain originates from a study of T cell repertoires in aging, cancer and after chemotherapy. Study-wide context: Pre- and post-chemotherapy samples were paired from glioblastoma patients treated with temozolomide-based therapy. The full dataset contained roughly 8.8 million TCR reads.

A mixed TRB-A/B primer pool amplified rearranged TRB by multiplex touch-down PCR. TCRdb re-analysed the multiplex PCR reads in MiXCR, keeping a single row per CDR3 protein. Of approximately 2,300 distinct CDR3 sequences in the sample, around 25% were seen once. Points on this clonotype: Its antigen remains unidentified.

Whole-study results and caveats: In each cancer cohort, median generation probability increased across chemotherapy, suggesting thymic output rebounded.

The germline V gene encodes CDR1 MNHNY and CDR2 SVGAGI (reference sequence). The junction had 4 bases not matched to a gene; V was cut back by 6 bases and J by 2 bases. The CDR3 length is 14 residues. TCR beta rearrangements were amplified from peripheral blood genomic DNA. The rearrangement links TRBV6-6 to TRBJ2-1, with 7 bases fitting TRBD1. Source material: blood. This TCR was recovered from a human donor with a solid tumor. The CDR3 sequence: CASSRGGPYNEQFF. DNA of the CDR3: TGTGCCAGCAGCAGAGGGGGCCCCTACAATGAGCAGTTCTTC.